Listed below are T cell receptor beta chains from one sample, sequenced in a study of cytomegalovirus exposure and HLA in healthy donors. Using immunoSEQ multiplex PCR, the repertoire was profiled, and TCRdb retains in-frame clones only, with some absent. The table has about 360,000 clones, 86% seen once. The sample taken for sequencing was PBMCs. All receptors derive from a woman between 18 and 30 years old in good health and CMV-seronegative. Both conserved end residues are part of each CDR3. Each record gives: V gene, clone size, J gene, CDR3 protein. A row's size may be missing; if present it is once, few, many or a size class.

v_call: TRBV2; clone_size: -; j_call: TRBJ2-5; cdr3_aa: CASSEAEKDQETQYF
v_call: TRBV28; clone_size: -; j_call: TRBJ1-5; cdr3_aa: CASNRDSYNQPQHF
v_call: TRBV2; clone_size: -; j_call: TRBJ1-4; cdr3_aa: CASKGQGTTNEKLFF
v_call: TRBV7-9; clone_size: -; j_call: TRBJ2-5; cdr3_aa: CASSSRDREETQYF
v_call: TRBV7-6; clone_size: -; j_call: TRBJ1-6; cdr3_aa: CASSLTVNSPLHF
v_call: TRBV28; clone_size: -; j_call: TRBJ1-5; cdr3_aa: CASSFTEAQPQHF
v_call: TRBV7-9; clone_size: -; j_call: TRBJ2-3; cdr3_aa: CASSFHTFTDTQYF
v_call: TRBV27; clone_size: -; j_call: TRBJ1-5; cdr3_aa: CASSFQGLSNQPQHF
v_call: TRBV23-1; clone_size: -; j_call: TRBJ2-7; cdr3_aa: CASSPWTGKGYEQYF
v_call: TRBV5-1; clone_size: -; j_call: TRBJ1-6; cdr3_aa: CASSPSGTGAFFLNSPLHF
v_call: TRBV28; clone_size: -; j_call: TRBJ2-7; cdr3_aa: CASRTRTGSSYEQYF
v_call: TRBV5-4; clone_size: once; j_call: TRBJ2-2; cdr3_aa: CASSLGRAGELFF
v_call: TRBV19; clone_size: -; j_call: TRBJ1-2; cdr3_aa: CASSPSPHGEGYTF
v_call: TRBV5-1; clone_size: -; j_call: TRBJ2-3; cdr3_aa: CASSPSGGVGTDTQYF
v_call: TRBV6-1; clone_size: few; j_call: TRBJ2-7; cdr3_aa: CASSLTLGRYEQYF
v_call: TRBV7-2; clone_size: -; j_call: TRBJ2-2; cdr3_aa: CASSLAGLANTGELFF
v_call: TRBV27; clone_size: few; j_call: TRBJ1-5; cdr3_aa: CASSPRLEASGQPQHF
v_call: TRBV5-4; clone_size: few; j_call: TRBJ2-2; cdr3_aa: CASSLSPTGELFF
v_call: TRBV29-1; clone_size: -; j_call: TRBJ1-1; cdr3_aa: CSAMGQGYRDTEAFF
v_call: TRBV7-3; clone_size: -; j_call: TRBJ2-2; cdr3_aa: CASSLWQGTGELFF
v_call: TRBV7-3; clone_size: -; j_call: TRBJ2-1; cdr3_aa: CASSSEGREQFF
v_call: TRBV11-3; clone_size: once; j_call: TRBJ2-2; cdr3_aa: CASSLRGAGATTGELFF
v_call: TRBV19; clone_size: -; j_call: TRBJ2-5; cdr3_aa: CASSTPMASGQETQYF
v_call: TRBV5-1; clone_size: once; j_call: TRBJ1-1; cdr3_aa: CASSIDRGHGERTEAFF
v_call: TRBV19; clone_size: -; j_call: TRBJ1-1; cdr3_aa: CASTRGRGRFTEAFF
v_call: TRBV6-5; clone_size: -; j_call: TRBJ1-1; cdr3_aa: CASNPNEAPEAFF
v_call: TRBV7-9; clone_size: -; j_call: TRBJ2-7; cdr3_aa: CASLGNSYEQYF
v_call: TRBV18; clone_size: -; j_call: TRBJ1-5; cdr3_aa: CASSPLQGGGQPQHF
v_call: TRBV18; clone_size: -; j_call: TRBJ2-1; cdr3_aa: CASSPPEGGYNEQFF
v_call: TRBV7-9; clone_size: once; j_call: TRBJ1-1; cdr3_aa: CASSLNGDTEAFF
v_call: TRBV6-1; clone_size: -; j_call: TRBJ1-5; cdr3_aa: CASRPGHGGNQPQHF
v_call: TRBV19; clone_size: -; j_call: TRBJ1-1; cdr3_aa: CASSLWTAPEYTEAFF
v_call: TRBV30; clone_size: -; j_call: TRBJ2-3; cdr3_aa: CAWKWTSTDTQYF
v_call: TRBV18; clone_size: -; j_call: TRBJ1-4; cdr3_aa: CASSPENWREKLFF
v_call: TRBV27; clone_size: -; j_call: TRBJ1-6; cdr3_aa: CASSRGGSPLHF
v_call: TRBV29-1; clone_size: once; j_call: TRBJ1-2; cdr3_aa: CSVGLRTRANYGYTF
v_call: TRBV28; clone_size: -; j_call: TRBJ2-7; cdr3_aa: CASRFRTNPEQYF
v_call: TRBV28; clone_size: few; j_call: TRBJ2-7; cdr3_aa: CASRTDRGLDYEQYF
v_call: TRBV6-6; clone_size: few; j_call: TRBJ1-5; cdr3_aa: CASRWAGTNQPQHF
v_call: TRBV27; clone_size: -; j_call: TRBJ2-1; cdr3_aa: CASSLTSGDNEQFF
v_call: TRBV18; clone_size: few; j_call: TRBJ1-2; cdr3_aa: CASSTGTGGLANYGYTF
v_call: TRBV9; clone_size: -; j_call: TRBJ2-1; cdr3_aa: CASSGTGSYNEQFF
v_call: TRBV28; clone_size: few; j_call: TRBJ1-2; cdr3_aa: CASSWQEYGYTF
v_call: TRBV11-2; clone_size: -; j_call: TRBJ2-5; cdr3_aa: CASSLAGSAQETQYF
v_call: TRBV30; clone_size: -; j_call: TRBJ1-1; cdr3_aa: CAARGGYTEAFF
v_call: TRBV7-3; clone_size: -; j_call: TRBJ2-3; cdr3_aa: CASSPFSGATDTQYF
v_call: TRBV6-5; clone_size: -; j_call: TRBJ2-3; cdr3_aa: CASSYRPGTDTQYF
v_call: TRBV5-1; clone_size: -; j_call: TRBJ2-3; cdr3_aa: CASSLASLGDTQYF
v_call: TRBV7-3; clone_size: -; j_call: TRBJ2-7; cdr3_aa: CASSLESSVSREQYF
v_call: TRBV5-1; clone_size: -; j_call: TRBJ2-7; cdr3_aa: CASSWDGTGVYEQYF
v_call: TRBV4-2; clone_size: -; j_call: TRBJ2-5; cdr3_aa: CASSQEPRETQYF
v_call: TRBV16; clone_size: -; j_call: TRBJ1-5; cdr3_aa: CASSPQSRGEPQHF
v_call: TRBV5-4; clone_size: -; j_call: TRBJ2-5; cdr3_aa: CASSWTADAAQYF
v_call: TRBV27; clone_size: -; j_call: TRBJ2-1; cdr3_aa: CASSLAGGLSSYNEQFF